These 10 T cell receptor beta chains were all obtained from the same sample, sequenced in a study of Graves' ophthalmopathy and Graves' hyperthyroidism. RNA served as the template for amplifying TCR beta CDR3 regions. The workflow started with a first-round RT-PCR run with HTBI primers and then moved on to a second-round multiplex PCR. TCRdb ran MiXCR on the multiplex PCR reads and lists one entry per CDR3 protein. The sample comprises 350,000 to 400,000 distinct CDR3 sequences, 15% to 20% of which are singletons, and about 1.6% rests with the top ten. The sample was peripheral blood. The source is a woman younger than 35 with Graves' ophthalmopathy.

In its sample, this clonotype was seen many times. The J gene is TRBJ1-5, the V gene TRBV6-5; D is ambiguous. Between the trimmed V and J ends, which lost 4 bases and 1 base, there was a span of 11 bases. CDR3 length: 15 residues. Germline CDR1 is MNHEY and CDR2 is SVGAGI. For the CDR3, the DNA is TGTGCCAGCAGTTGGGCCGCGGACAGCAATCAGCCCCAGCATTTT. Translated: CASSWAADSNQPQHF.

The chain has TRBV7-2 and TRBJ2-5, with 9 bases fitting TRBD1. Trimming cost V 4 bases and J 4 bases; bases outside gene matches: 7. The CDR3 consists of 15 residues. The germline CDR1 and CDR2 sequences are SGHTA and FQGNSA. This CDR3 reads CASSYRDRVRETQYF. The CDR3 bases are TGTGCCAGCAGCTACCGGGACAGGGTACGAGAGACCCAGTACTTC. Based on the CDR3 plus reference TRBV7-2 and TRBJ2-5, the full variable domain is GAGVSQSPSNKVTEKGKDVELRCDPISGHTALYWYRQSLGQGLEFLIYFQGNSAPDKSGLPSDRFSAERTGGSVSTLTIQRTQQEDSAVYLCASSYRDRVRETQYFGPGTRLLVL.

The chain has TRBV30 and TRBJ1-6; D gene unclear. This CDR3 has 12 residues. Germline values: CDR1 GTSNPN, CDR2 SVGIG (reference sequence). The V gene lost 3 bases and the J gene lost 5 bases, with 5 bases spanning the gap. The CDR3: CAWRSNNSPLHF. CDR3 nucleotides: TGTGCCTGGAGGAGCAATAATTCACCCCTCCACTTT.

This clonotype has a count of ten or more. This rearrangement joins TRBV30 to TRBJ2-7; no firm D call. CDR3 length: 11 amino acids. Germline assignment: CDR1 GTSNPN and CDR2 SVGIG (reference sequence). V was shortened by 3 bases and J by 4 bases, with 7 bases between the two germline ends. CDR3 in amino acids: CAWRVRYEQYF. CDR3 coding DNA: TGTGCCTGGAGAGTAAGGTACGAGCAGTACTTC.

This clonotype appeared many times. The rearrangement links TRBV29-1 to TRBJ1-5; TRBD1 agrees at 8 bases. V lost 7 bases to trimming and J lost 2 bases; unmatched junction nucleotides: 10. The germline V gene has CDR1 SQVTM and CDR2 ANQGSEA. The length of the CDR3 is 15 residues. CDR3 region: CSAQTTGAGNQPQHF. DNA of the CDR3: TGCAGCGCCCAAACGACAGGGGCAGGCAATCAGCCCCAGCATTTT.

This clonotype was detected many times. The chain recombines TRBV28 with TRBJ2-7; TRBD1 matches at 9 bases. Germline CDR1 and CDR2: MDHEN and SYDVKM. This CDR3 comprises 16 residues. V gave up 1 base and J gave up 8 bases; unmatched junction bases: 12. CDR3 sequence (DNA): TGTGCCAGCAGTTTATTTACCGGGACAGGGCGCTATAAGCAGTACTTC. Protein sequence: CASSLFTGTGRYKQYF.

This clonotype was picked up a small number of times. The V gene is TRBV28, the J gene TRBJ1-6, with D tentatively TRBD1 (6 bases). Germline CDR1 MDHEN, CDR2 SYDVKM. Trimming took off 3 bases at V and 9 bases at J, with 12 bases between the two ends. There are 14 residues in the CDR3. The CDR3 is CASSFAGRGSPLHF. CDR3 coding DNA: TGTGCCAGCAGTTTCGCCGGCAGGGGTTCACCCCTCCACTTT.

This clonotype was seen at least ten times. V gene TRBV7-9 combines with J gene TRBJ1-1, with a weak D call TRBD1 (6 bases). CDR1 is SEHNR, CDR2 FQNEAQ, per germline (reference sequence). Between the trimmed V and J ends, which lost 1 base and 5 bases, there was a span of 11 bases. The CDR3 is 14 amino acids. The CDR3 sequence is CASSLGSGVTEAFF. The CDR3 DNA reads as TGTGCCAGCAGCTTAGGGTCAGGGGTTACTGAAGCTTTCTTT.

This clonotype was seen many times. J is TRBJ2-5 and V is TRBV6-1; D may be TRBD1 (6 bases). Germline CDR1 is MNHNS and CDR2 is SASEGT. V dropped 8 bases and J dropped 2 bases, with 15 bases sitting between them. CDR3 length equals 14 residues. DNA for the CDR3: TGTGCCAGCGGACGTACGACAGGACAAGAGACCCAGTACTTC. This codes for CASGRTTGQETQYF.

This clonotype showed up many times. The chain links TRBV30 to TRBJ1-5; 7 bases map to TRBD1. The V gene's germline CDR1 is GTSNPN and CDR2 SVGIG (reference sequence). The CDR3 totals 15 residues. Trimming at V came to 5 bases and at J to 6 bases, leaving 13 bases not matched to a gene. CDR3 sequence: CAWGLGQQGGQPQHF. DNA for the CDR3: TGTGCCTGGGGCTTGGGACAGCAAGGGGGTCAGCCCCAGCATTTT. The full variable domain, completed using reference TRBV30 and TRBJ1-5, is SQTIHQWPATLVQPVGSPLSLECTVEGTSNPNLYWYRQAAGRGLQLLFYSVGIGQISSEVPQNLSASRPQDRQFILSSKKLLLSDSGFYLCAWGLGQQGGQPQHFGDGTRLSIL.